This passage covers 17 T cell receptor beta chains from one sample sequenced in a study of cytomegalovirus exposure and HLA in healthy donors. PCR used 60 Vbeta primers and 13 Jbeta primers. The data were produced by immunoSEQ multiplex PCR, yet TCRdb's version contains in-frame clones alone and is incomplete. Of 150,000 to 200,000 clones listed, approximately 82% are singletons. The sample consisted of PBMCs. The source is a man younger than 30 in good health and CMV-seropositive.

J is TRBJ2-1 and V is TRBV28; D is unresolved. The CDR3 has 12 residues. Trimming shortened V by 4 bases and J by 4 bases, and 5 bases separated the two germline ends. Germline-derived CDR1 and CDR2 are MDHEN and SYDVKM. CDR3 sequence reads: CASSSLYNEQFF. The CDR3 bases are TGTGCCAGCAGTTCCCTGTACAATGAGCAGTTCTTC.

CDR3 protein: CSVSGGNYEQYF. CDR3 DNA: TGCAGCGTTTCAGGGGGCAACTACGAGCAGTACTTC. The chain recombines TRBV29-1 with TRBJ2-7, with 8 positions matching TRBD1. The junction had 3 bases not matched to a gene; V was cut back by 5 bases and J by 3 bases. CDR3 length: 12 residues. Germline CDR1 SQVTM, CDR2 ANQGSEA.

V gene TRBV11-1 combines with J gene TRBJ1-1, with D tentatively TRBD1 (6 bases). Trimming pared 0 bases from V and 1 base from J, leaving 15 bases between. The CDR3 runs 17 residues. Germline CDR1 is SGHAT and CDR2 is FQDESV (reference sequence). The CDR3 sequence is CASSLARGAGENTEAFF. In DNA, the CDR3 is TGTGCCAGCAGCTTAGCCCGGGGGGCCGGGGAGAACACTGAAGCTTTCTTT.

This sequence joins TRBV14 and TRBJ2-5; no definite D call. The V gene's germline CDR1 is SGHDN and CDR2 FVKESK. The CDR3 runs 15 residues. The ends were cut back, 5 bases at V and 5 bases at J, with 18 bases in the middle. The CDR3 here is CASSARLHRRETQYF. CDR3 nucleotide sequence: TGTGCCAGCAGCGCCCGACTCCACCGGCGGGAGACCCAGTACTTC.

This rearrangement joins TRBV9 to TRBJ2-1; 13 bases map to TRBD2. The CDR3 runs to 18 residues. Germline CDR1 reads SGDLS; CDR2 reads YYNGEE. The V gene end was trimmed by 10 bases and the J gene end by 0 bases; junction bases not matched to a gene: 13. The CDR3 DNA reads TGTGCCGTATCCGGGACTAGCGGGACCCTAGGCTCCTACAATGAGCAGTTCTTC. It yields the protein CAVSGTSGTLGSYNEQFF.

This clone was observed a few times. A read error may produce the germline difference seen at one junction end. The V and J genes are TRBV15 and TRBJ2-7, with a weak D call TRBD1 (7 bases). Per the germline V gene, CDR1 is LNHNV and CDR2 is YYDKDF (reference sequence). The CDR3 is 14 amino acids. The CDR3 sequence: CATRREGGGAEQYF. The CDR3, as DNA: TGTGCCACCCGCAGAGAAGGGGGCGGGGCCGAGCAGTACTTC.

This clone was picked up one time. This chain's CDR3 is CASSVLVSNEQFF. CDR3 nucleotides: TGTGCCAGCAGTGTTCTAGTCTCCAATGAGCAGTTCTTC. The rearrangement joins TRBV25-1 to TRBJ2-1; D gene ambiguous. V dropped 4 bases and J dropped 6 bases, with 10 bases sitting between them. CDR1 is MGHDK, CDR2 SYGVNS, per germline. The CDR3 is 13 residues long.

As concerns this clone: The germline gene is not matched at one end of the junction; a read error may be the cause. The V gene is TRBV2, the J gene TRBJ2-1; 8 bases agree with TRBD2. This CDR3 comprises 15 residues. CDR1 SNHLY and CDR2 FYNNEI come from the germline V gene. CDR3 bases: TGTGCCGGCAGGAGCGGGAGCCAATTTTACAATGAGCAGTTCTTC. This gives the protein CAGRSGSQFYNEQFF.

This clone was observed a handful of times. The chain recombines TRBV6-6 with TRBJ1-2; 9 bases are shared with TRBD1. The CDR3 has 13 amino acids. J was trimmed by 8 bases and V by 6 bases; bases with no gene match: 7. Looked up from germline, CDR1 is MNHNY and CDR2 is SVGAGI (reference sequence). The CDR3 DNA reads as TGTGCCAGCAGCCAACAGACAGGGGGAGGCTACACCTTC. Translated, it gives CASSQQTGGGYTF.

There are a few counts of this clone. This chain connects TRBV7-9 to TRBJ2-7, with TRBD2 matching over 12 bases. CDR1 is SEHNR and CDR2 is FQNEAQ in the germline V gene (reference sequence). V shed 5 bases, J shed 5 bases, and the junction held 10 bases outside the gene matches. The CDR3 has 16 amino acids. The CDR3 spells CASSPGLAGGPDEQYF. CDR3 sequence (DNA): TGTGCCAGCAGCCCCGGCCTAGCGGGAGGGCCCGACGAGCAGTACTTC.

V is TRBV5-6 and J is TRBJ2-5, with D perhaps TRBD2 (6 bases). This CDR3 comprises 15 residues. Germline lookup yields CDR1 SGHDT and CDR2 YYEEEE. The V end lost 0 bases, the J end lost 2 bases, and 11 bases lay between the germline ends. The DNA of the CDR3 is TGTGCCAGCAGCTTGGATCGGGGGATACAAGAGACCCAGTACTTC. Its translation: CASSLDRGIQETQYF.

The rearrangement links TRBV18 to TRBJ2-1, with a possible D match to TRBD2 (5 bases). This CDR3 contains 15 residues. V was shortened by 1 base and J by 6 bases, with 13 bases between the two germline ends. Looked up from germline, CDR1 is KGHSH and CDR2 is LQKENI. The CDR3 region is CASSPREGVGNEQFF. The DNA for the CDR3 is TGTGCCAGCTCACCACGTGAGGGAGTAGGCAATGAGCAGTTCTTC.

V usage is TRBV9 and J usage is TRBJ2-3; 12 positions agree with TRBD2. The V gene end was trimmed by 3 bases and the J gene end by 4 bases; junction bases not matched to a gene: 6. From germline, CDR1 is SGDLS and CDR2 YYNGEE. This CDR3 region has 16 residues. Written as DNA, the CDR3 is TGTGCCAGCAGCGCGACTAGCGGGAGCCCCGCAGATACGCAGTATTTT. This codes for CASSATSGSPADTQYF.

The chain combines TRBV6-5 with TRBJ2-3; 8 bases match TRBD2. CDR1 MNHEY and CDR2 SVGAGI come from the germline V gene. The CDR3 is made up of 15 amino acids. The trim removed 5 bases at V and 1 base at J, leaving 5 bases unmatched. CDR3 nucleotide sequence: TGTGCCAGCAGTCGTGCGGGAGGTGGCACAGATACGCAGTATTTT. Its translation is CASSRAGGGTDTQYF.

The V call is TRBV27, the J call TRBJ1-5, with D hard to call. Germline V lookup: CDR1 MNHEY, CDR2 SMNVEV (reference sequence). Deletions cut 0 bases from V and 0 bases from J, with 6 bases between. CDR3 length equals 15 residues. Here the CDR3 reads CASSLSRNSNQPQHF. DNA of the CDR3: TGTGCCAGCAGTTTATCGAGGAATAGCAATCAGCCCCAGCATTTT.

The chain carries TRBV19 and TRBJ2-7; 12 nucleotides match TRBD2. Germline-derived CDR1 and CDR2 are LNHDA and SQIVND (reference sequence). This CDR3 has 14 residues. The junction had 6 bases not matched to a gene; V was cut back by 8 bases and J by 4 bases. The CDR3 coding sequence is TGTGCCAGTCCGCTAGCGGGAGGGCCGTACGAGCAGTACTTC. Translating gives CASPLAGGPYEQYF. The full variable domain, in which reference TRBV19 and TRBJ2-7 provide the parts outside the CDR3, is DGGITQSPKYLFRKEGQNVTLSCEQNLNHDAMYWYRQDPGQGLRLIYYSQIVNDFQKGDIAEGYSVSREKKESFPLTVTSAQKNPTAFYLCASPLAGGPYEQYFGPGTRLTVT.

The rearrangement links TRBV6-6 to TRBJ2-7; 11 bases align to TRBD2. The V segment lost 6 bases and the J segment 4 bases; nucleotides outside the gene matches: 8. This CDR3 region has 15 residues. The germline CDR1 and CDR2 sequences are MNHNY and SVGAGI (reference sequence). CDR3 protein: CASSRLAGTPYEQYF. CDR3 DNA sequence: TGTGCCAGCAGCCGACTAGCGGGGACTCCTTACGAGCAGTACTTC.